This T cell receptor (beta chain) emerged from a study of T cell responses to AZD1222 COVID-19 vaccine. General study results and limits: Across spike, vaccine-associated CD4 TCRs were found, dominant at 160-218 and 743-854. Breadth and depth of Spike-specific TCRs rose after two AZD1222 doses. It should be noted that donors were predominantly white British and more often female, and clonal diversity was possibly underestimated. Repertoire sampling was restricted to post-peak T cell response timepoints.

Assay used: immunoSEQ multiplex PCR; TCRdb lists only in-frame clones, some missing. The sample yields nearly 110,000 clones, 90% seen once. V shed 5 bases, J shed 4 bases, and the junction held 5 bases outside the gene matches. Per the germline V gene, CDR1 is MDHEN and CDR2 is SYDVKM. This CDR3 comprises 14 residues. On this clone itself: Antigen unknown.

The sequencing used peripheral blood, collected on day 0 of AZD1222 vaccination. The source of this sequence is an adult in good health. The V and J genes are TRBV28 and TRBJ1-5; 7 bases are a match to TRBD1. In DNA form, the CDR3 reads TGTGCCAGCAGTGCCTCGACAGGGAATCAGCCCCAGCATTTT. It translates to CASSASTGNQPQHF. Drawing the rest from reference TRBV28 and TRBJ1-5, the complete variable domain is DVKVTQSSRYLVKRTGEKVFLECVQDMDHENMFWYRQDPGLGLRLIYFSYDVKMKEKGDIPEGYSVSREKKERFSLILESASTNQTSMYLCASSASTGNQPQHFGDGTRLSIL.